This T cell receptor beta chain was captured by sequencing in a study of PD-L1 blockade in urothelial cancer. Study outcomes and limitations: Pretreatment peripheral blood TCR clonality that fell below the median predicted better survival among the patients studied.

About this clone: Its antigen is unidentified.

Repertoires were generated with immunoSEQ multiplex PCR, while TCRdb's copy carries only in-frame clones and drops some. The sample holds around 110,000 clones, 75% to 90% seen once. The time point is: peripheral blood 6 weeks after treatment start. The specimen was PBMCs, collected around atezolizumab (anti-PD-L1) treatment. This clonotype originated in a man aged 60-69 years with urothelial cancer.

As DNA, the CDR3 is TGTGCCAGCAGTTTATGGCAGGGGACTACTAACTATGGCTACACCTTC. It yields the protein CASSLWQGTTNYGYTF. The rearrangement joins TRBV28 to TRBJ1-2; TRBD1 is a possible D gene (6 bases). Trimming removed 0 bases at V and 0 bases at J, with 11 bases between. The CDR3 length is 16 residues. CDR1 and CDR2 from the germline V gene are MDHEN and SYDVKM.